Presented here are 12 T cell receptor beta chains from one specimen sequenced in a study of identical twins. TCRdb re-called the 5' RACE reads with MiXCR, one entry per CDR3 protein. This sample has 550,000 to 700,000 distinct CDR3 sequences; approximately 21% occur once, and the top ten carry roughly 4.3%. The same specimen was also included in a second study, on T cells expressing NK-cell markers.

Sequencing was done on a sample of PBMCs. The source of these receptors is a woman between 18 and 29 years old in good health.

Comments on this clonotype: Its ends do not fully match the called genes, so a read error is possible. The J gene is TRBJ2-3, the V gene TRBV6-4; D unclear. The CDR3 covers 18 residues. Germline values: CDR1 MRHNA, CDR2 SNTAGT. The CDR3 sequence: CASSDWALGGTSTDTQYF. In DNA, the CDR3 is TGTGCCAGCAGCGACTGGGCTCTCGGCGGAACTAGCACAGATACGCAGTATTTT.

V is TRBV20-1 and J is TRBJ1-2; no reliable D call. V shed 1 base and J shed 1 base, with 13 bases lying between them. The CDR3 contains 15 residues. From germline, CDR1 is DFQATT and CDR2 SNEGSKA (reference sequence). In DNA, the CDR3 is TGCAGTGCTAGAGTCCTCCAACGGATTAACTATGGCTACACCTTC. It translates to CSARVLQRINYGYTF.

V and J are TRBV5-1 and TRBJ2-2; 7 bases agree with TRBD1. This CDR3 spans 15 amino acids. Germline V gives CDR1 SGHRS, CDR2 YFSETQ. J lost 4 bases, V lost 0 bases, and 3 bases had no gene match. The CDR3 coding sequence is TGCGCCAGCAGCTTGGTGGGACAGATCACCGGGGAGCTGTTTTTT. The encoded protein is CASSLVGQITGELFF.

This clonotype was found a few times. This rearrangement joins TRBV7-2 to TRBJ2-7, with 10 positions matching TRBD2. CDR1 SGHTA and CDR2 FQGNSA come from the germline V gene. CDR3 length: 15 residues. After removal of 5 bases from V and 7 bases from J, the junction contained 11 bases not matched to a gene. The CDR3 sequence is CASSQRTSGTTEQYF. As DNA, the CDR3 is TGTGCCAGCAGCCAAAGGACTAGCGGCACTACGGAGCAGTACTTC. The variable domain in full, completed from reference TRBV7-2 and TRBJ2-7, reads GAGVSQSPSNKVTEKGKDVELRCDPISGHTALYWYRQSLGQGLEFLIYFQGNSAPDKSGLPSDRFSAERTGGSVSTLTIQRTQQEDSAVYLCASSQRTSGTTEQYFGPGTRLTVT.

This rearrangement joins TRBV27 to TRBJ2-7, with 9 nucleotides matching TRBD2. The V gene end was trimmed by 5 bases and the J gene end by 3 bases; junction bases not matched to a gene: 8. Germline V gives CDR1 MNHEY, CDR2 SMNVEV (reference sequence). CDR3 length equals 15 residues. In DNA form, the CDR3 reads TGTGCCAGCAGTGTAGTAGCGGGAGCCCTCTACGAGCAGTACTTC. It yields the protein CASSVVAGALYEQYF.

The chain joins TRBV18 to TRBJ1-1; D remains ambiguous. Germline lookup yields CDR1 KGHSH and CDR2 LQKENI. Trimming took 3 bases from V and 0 from J, leaving 5 bases between them. There are 13 residues in the CDR3. For the CDR3, the DNA is TGTGCCAGCTCACCCGAAATGAACACTGAAGCTTTCTTT. Translating it yields CASSPEMNTEAFF.

This clonotype was found many times. V is TRBV12-3 or TRBV12-4 and J is TRBJ2-1; possibly TRBD1 for D (6 bases). Deletions cut 6 bases from V and 4 bases from J, with 13 bases between. The length of the CDR3 is 14 residues. The CDR3 nucleotides are TGTGCCAGCAGCCCTACCGGACAGTACAATGAGCAGTTCTTC. Residues: CASSPTGQYNEQFF.

In nucleotides, the CDR3 is TGTGCCAGCAGTTACTCGTTAGGAGCTGAAGCTTTCTTT. As protein: CASSYSLGAEAFF. V and J are TRBV6-5 and TRBJ1-1; D is uncertain. Germline V gives CDR1 MNHEY, CDR2 SVGAGI. Trimming stripped 0 bases from V and 6 bases from J, with 8 bases between. This CDR3 is 13 amino acids long.

The chain has TRBV20-1 and TRBJ2-5; 10 bases match TRBD2. Germline V gives CDR1 DFQATT, CDR2 SNEGSKA (reference sequence). The length of the CDR3 is 16 residues. This chain's CDR3 is CSLSGLAPGGGETQYF. The CDR3 region has the DNA TGCAGCCTCTCGGGACTAGCGCCGGGGGGGGGAGAGACCCAGTACTTC.

This clonotype showed up just a few times. The chain recombines TRBV12-3 or TRBV12-4 with TRBJ2-1; D assignment may be TRBD1 or TRBD2 (5 bases each). The CDR3 totals 13 residues. Trimming removed 5 bases from V and 9 bases from J, with 14 bases in between. CDR3 coding DNA: TGTGCCAGCAGTCCGTCTGGGGGAACTGAGCAGTTCTTC. Translated, it gives CASSPSGGTEQFF.

The chain combines TRBV7-2 with TRBJ2-5; tentative D call: TRBD2 (6 bases). The CDR3 spans 12 residues. CDR1 and CDR2 (germline): SGHTA, FQGNSA. The V end lost 4 bases, the J end lost 9 bases, and 12 bases lay between the germline ends. Written as DNA, the CDR3 is TGTGCCAGCAGCTCTCTTCGGGGGTCCCAGTACTTC. Protein sequence: CASSSLRGSQYF.

V usage is TRBV29-1 and J usage is TRBJ2-3; TRBD1 might be the D (6 bases). V was clipped by 4 bases and J by 2 bases, with 13 bases between them. The CDR3 is 14 amino acids. Germline-derived CDR1 and CDR2 are SQVTM and ANQGSEA. The CDR3 sequence: CSVVGDTNTDTQYF. DNA of the CDR3: TGCAGCGTTGTAGGGGACACAAACACAGATACGCAGTATTTT.